In its sample, the clone carrying this T cell receptor beta chain was seen many times. One entry per CDR3 protein, called by TCRdb with MiXCR from the RACE reads. The sample records under 85,000 distinct CDR3 sequences, approximately 10% being singletons. Described time point: patch test 1, 2 weeks after DPC sensitization. Treatment noted: therapeutic diphenylcyclopropenone sensitization with weekly scalp DPC. The data stem from a study of human T cells and chemical hapten exposure. CDR3 length: 13 residues. Germline V gene sequence: CDR1 MNHEY, CDR2 SVGEGT. Trimming stripped 8 bases from V and 2 bases from J, with 13 bases between.

This clonotype was sampled from a woman aged 50 to 65 with alopecia areata. Some clones in this sample may be carry-over from other donors' samples. V gene TRBV6-2 or TRBV6-3 combines with J gene TRBJ2-7; D remains unclear. The input for sequencing was whole blood, taken in connection with sensitization to the hapten diphenylcyclopropenone (DPC). The CDR3 loop reads CASSSANTYEQYF. Written as DNA, the CDR3 is TGTGCCAGCTCAAGCGCGAACACCTACGAGCAGTACTTC.